These 18 T cell receptor beta chains came from one sample sequenced in a study of cytomegalovirus exposure and HLA in healthy donors. 13 Jbeta primers and 60 Vbeta primers were used for the PCR. Measured with immunoSEQ multiplex PCR; TCRdb has only the in-frame clones, and not every one. The sample yields tens of thousands of clones, of which the top ten take up more than 0.45%. The material sequenced was PBMCs. Receptor source: a man aged 50-59 years in good health and CMV-seronegative.

V gene TRBV6-5 combines with J gene TRBJ2-2; TRBD2 is a possible D gene (5 bases). The CDR3 spans 14 residues. Per germline, CDR1 MNHEY and CDR2 SVGAGI. V gave up 5 bases and J gave up 4 bases, with 11 bases separating them. The CDR3 bases are TGTGCCAGCAGTACTAGTGGGGTCACCGGGGAGCTGTTTTTT. Its protein product is CASSTSGVTGELFF.

The chain employs TRBV9 and TRBJ1-5; D is perhaps TRBD1 (6 bases). The germline CDR1 and CDR2 sequences are SGDLS and YYNGEE. The V end was cut by 0 bases, the J end by 0 bases, with 10 bases between. The CDR3 runs to 16 residues. The CDR3 here is CASSVGEGGSNQPQHF. The CDR3 DNA is TGTGCCAGCAGCGTAGGAGAAGGGGGTAGCAATCAGCCCCAGCATTTT.

This chain joins TRBV11-3 and TRBJ1-3; D is perhaps TRBD1 (5 bases). Germline CDR1 and CDR2: SGHNT and YENEEA. Trimming removed 2 bases at V and 0 bases at J, with 8 bases between. The CDR3 spans 15 residues. CDR3 protein: CASSLSDSSGNTIYF. The CDR3, as DNA: TGTGCCAGCAGCTTATCTGACAGCTCTGGAAACACCATATATTTT.

The chain is built from TRBV10-1 and TRBJ2-7, with a weak D call TRBD1 (5 bases). This CDR3 region has 15 residues. V lost 2 bases and J 2 bases, leaving 13 bases between the germline ends. Per the germline V gene, CDR1 is WNHNN and CDR2 is SYGVQD (reference sequence). The DNA for the CDR3 is TGCGCCAGCAGTGAGGTCCAGGGTATAGCCTACGAGCAGTACTTC. Translated, it gives CASSEVQGIAYEQYF.

This chain connects TRBV6-5 to TRBJ1-1; tentative D call: TRBD1 (6 bases). This CDR3 has 14 amino acids. CDR1 is MNHEY and CDR2 is SVGAGI in the germline V gene. The V gene lost 2 bases and the J gene lost 0 bases, with 7 bases spanning the gap. The CDR3 nucleotides read TGTGCCAGCAGTTACGGACAGATGAACACTGAAGCTTTCTTT. Residues: CASSYGQMNTEAFF.

CDR3 in DNA: TGTGCCAGCAGTGGGGACAGGTTCCGGGCACCCCTCCACTTT. This translates into CASSGDRFRAPLHF. The V gene is TRBV6-1, the J gene TRBJ1-6; 8 nucleotides line up with TRBD1. This CDR3 contains 14 residues. The germline CDR1 and CDR2 sequences are MNHNS and SASEGT. The V and J ends lost 4 bases and 11 bases, in that order; junction bases with no gene match: 7.

V usage is TRBV28 and J usage is TRBJ2-3; D is possibly TRBD2 (5 bases). CDR1 is MDHEN and CDR2 is SYDVKM in the germline V gene. The V gene lost 2 bases and the J gene lost 2 bases, with 8 bases spanning the gap. This CDR3 has 14 amino acids. The CDR3 region has the DNA TGTGCCAGCAGTTTAGAGGGTCCCACAGATACGCAGTATTTT. It specifies CASSLEGPTDTQYF.

The J gene is TRBJ2-7, the V gene TRBV5-1; perhaps TRBD2 as D (5 bases). Germline values: CDR1 SGHRS, CDR2 YFSETQ. The CDR3 is made up of 14 amino acids. Trimming pared 0 bases from V and 2 bases from J, leaving 9 bases between. This chain's CDR3 is CASSLGGNAYEQYF. The DNA of the CDR3 is TGCGCCAGCAGCTTGGGAGGGAACGCCTACGAGCAGTACTTC.

The chain links TRBV19 to TRBJ1-4; 8 positions match TRBD1. The CDR3 is 14 residues long. Germline values: CDR1 LNHDA, CDR2 SQIVND (reference sequence). After removal of 7 bases from V and 8 bases from J, the junction contained 9 bases not matched to a gene. CDR3 DNA: TGTGCCAGTAAATTGACAGGGGATATGGAAAAACTGTTTTTT. Translated: CASKLTGDMEKLFF.

The chain recombines TRBV7-2 with TRBJ2-7; TRBD1 aligns across 9 bases. J lost 2 bases, V lost 2 bases, and 7 bases had no gene match. Germline values: CDR1 SGHTA, CDR2 FQGNSA. The CDR3 runs 16 residues. The CDR3: CASSLSGTGFAYEQYF. CDR3 DNA sequence: TGTGCCAGCAGCTTATCTGGGACAGGGTTTGCCTACGAGCAGTACTTC.

The chain joins TRBV7-6 to TRBJ2-1; possibly TRBD2 for D (6 bases). Germline CDR1 SGHVS, CDR2 FNYEAQ. Trimming stripped 4 bases from V and 7 bases from J, with 17 bases between. The CDR3 runs to 15 residues. The CDR3 region is CASSSGLQPWNEQFF. The CDR3 DNA reads TGTGCCAGCAGCTCGGGACTCCAACCTTGGAATGAGCAGTTCTTC.

The DNA of the CDR3 is TGTGCCAGCTCACCCGGACAGTACCAGCATTTT. It yields the protein CASSPGQYQHF. The gene calls are TRBV18 and TRBJ1-5; D might be TRBD1 (6 bases). This CDR3 is built from 11 residues. Trimming stripped 3 bases from V and 12 bases from J, with 9 bases between. The germline V gene encodes CDR1 KGHSH and CDR2 LQKENI.

The chain couples TRBV6-5 to TRBJ1-1; no clear D. The CDR3 covers 15 residues. V was shortened by 0 bases and J by 0 bases, with 8 bases between the two germline ends. Germline loops: CDR1 MNHEY, CDR2 SVGAGI. The CDR3 is CASSYSSQMNTEAFF. The CDR3, as DNA: TGTGCCAGCAGTTACTCCTCGCAGATGAACACTGAAGCTTTCTTT.

The chain recombines TRBV25-1 with TRBJ2-7, with 8 positions matching TRBD1. Germline-derived CDR1 and CDR2 are MGHDK and SYGVNS. The CDR3 covers 14 residues. The junction had 3 bases not matched to a gene; V was cut back by 2 bases and J by 3 bases. The CDR3 here is CASSEQGAFYEQYF. The CDR3 nucleotides are TGTGCCAGCAGTGAACAGGGGGCTTTCTACGAGCAGTACTTC.

The rearrangement uses TRBV28 and TRBJ1-2; 10 bases agree with TRBD1. Per germline, CDR1 MDHEN and CDR2 SYDVKM. The CDR3 sequence is 15 residues long. V dropped 8 bases and J dropped 8; count of bases not matched to a gene: 14. CDR3 amino acids: CASGHSPGQGQGYTF. The CDR3 DNA sequence: TGTGCCAGCGGGCACAGTCCGGGACAGGGGCAGGGCTACACCTTC.

This sequence joins TRBV28 and TRBJ1-1; 8 bases align to TRBD1. Trimming removed 4 bases from V and 2 bases from J; junction bases left unmatched: 6. Germline lookup yields CDR1 MDHEN and CDR2 SYDVKM. The CDR3 length is 15 residues. CDR3 amino acids: CASSSGTGGNTEAFF. CDR3 nucleotide sequence: TGTGCCAGCAGTTCTGGGACAGGAGGTAACACTGAAGCTTTCTTT.

This clone is deemed medium-sized by its frequency. The chain links TRBV10-3 to TRBJ2-1, with TRBD1 matching 9 bases. The CDR3 is 15 amino acids. Trimming removed 10 bases from V and 5 bases from J; junction bases left unmatched: 12. Germline V CDR1 and CDR2: ENHRY, SYGVKD. CDR3 sequence: CATEGPGQGHNEQFF. For the CDR3, the DNA is TGTGCCACCGAAGGTCCGGGACAGGGACACAATGAGCAGTTCTTC.

The genes are TRBV4-1 and TRBJ2-7; D perhaps matches TRBD1 (6 bases). This CDR3 has 15 amino acids. V lost 1 base, J lost 2 bases, and 12 bases lay in between. Per germline, CDR1 MGHRA and CDR2 YSYEKL. DNA for the CDR3: TGCGCCAGCAGCCAAGCTAGAGGGACAACCTACGAGCAGTACTTC. Protein: CASSQARGTTYEQYF.